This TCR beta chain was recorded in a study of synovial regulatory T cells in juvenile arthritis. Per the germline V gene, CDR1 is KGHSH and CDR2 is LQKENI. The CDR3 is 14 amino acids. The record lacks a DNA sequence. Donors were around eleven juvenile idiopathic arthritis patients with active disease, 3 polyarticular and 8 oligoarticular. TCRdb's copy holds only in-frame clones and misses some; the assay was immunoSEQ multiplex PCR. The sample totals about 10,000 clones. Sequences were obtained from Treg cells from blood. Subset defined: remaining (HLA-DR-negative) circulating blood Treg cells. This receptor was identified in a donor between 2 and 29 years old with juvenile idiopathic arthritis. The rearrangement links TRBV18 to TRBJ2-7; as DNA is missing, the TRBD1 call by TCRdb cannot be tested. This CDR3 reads CASSHAGMHYEQYF.